The 21 T cell receptor beta chains listed next were all sequenced from one sample in a study of CD8 T cells in ankylosing spondylitis. MiXCR, run by TCRdb on the 5' RACE reads, gives a single entry per CDR3 protein. The profile covers fewer than 450,000 distinct CDR3 sequences, with over 15% appearing a single time and approximately 0.93% taken by the ten largest. Overall study findings and caveats: Blood from ankylosing spondylitis patients appeared to carry a characteristic roughly eight-variant TCR beta motif.

No antigen has been identified for these receptors. Sequenced input: blood, either unsorted or a sorted T cell fraction (not recorded which). The source is a male donor with ankylosing spondylitis.

The chain uses TRBV2 and TRBJ2-3; the D gene is possibly TRBD2 (5 bases). This CDR3 region has 13 residues. Germline V CDR1 and CDR2: SNHLY, FYNNEI. Trimming took 4 bases from V and 8 from J, leaving 13 bases between them. The CDR3 DNA follows: TGTGCCAGCAGTGTGGAGGAGGCGGGTACGCAGTATTTT. Translation gives CASSVEEAGTQYF.

This clonotype showed up many times. The chain recombines TRBV4-2 with TRBJ2-1, with a weak D call TRBD2 (6 bases). The V gene's germline CDR1 is LGHNA and CDR2 YNFKEQ. CDR3 length equals 14 residues. V lost 1 base to trimming and J lost 6 bases, with 10 bases between them. The CDR3: CASSQAGLANEQFF. The CDR3 DNA reads TGTGCCAGCAGCCAAGCGGGACTGGCCAATGAGCAGTTCTTC.

This chain uses TRBV5-5 with TRBJ2-5; D is unclear. The CDR3 contains 13 residues. The V gene lost 2 bases and the J gene lost 7 bases, with 12 bases spanning the gap. The germline gives CDR1 SGHKS, CDR2 YYEKEE (reference sequence). CDR3 region: CASSFEFSGTQYF. CDR3 coding DNA: TGTGCCAGCAGCTTTGAATTCTCCGGGACCCAGTACTTC. The full variable domain, completed using reference TRBV5-5 and TRBJ2-5, is DAGVTQSPTHLIKTRGQQVTLRCSPISGHKSVSWYQQVLGQGPQFIFQYYEKEERGRGNFPDRFSARQFPNYSSELNVNALLLGDSALYLCASSFEFSGTQYFGPGTRLLVL.

This clonotype came up a few times. CDR3 sequence: CSARVPGAAETQYF. Here the CDR3 DNA reads TGCAGTGCTAGAGTTCCGGGGGCCGCGGAGACCCAGTACTTC. The chain has TRBV20-1 and TRBJ2-5; the D call may be TRBD1 or TRBD2 (6 bases each). V lost 1 base to trimming and J lost 5 bases, with 14 bases between them. The CDR3 totals 14 residues. CDR1 is DFQATT, CDR2 SNEGSKA, per germline (reference sequence).

This clonotype turned up a few times. The V and J genes are TRBV20-1 and TRBJ2-1; 12 bases agree with TRBD2. Trimming removed 1 base from V and 8 bases from J; junction bases left unmatched: 21. The germline CDR1 and CDR2 sequences are DFQATT and SNEGSKA (reference sequence). This CDR3 has 20 amino acids. The CDR3 reads CSARAEAGGLAGLQLYEQFF. The CDR3 DNA sequence: TGCAGTGCTAGAGCTGAGGCAGGGGGACTAGCGGGCCTACAATTATATGAGCAGTTCTTC.

About this clonotype itself: A junction end diverges from the germline sequence, so it may reflect a read error. This chain connects TRBV7-9 to TRBJ1-1; perhaps TRBD1 as D (5 bases). This CDR3 is built from 13 residues. The germline V gene encodes CDR1 SEHNR and CDR2 FQNEAQ (reference sequence). The DNA of the CDR3 is TGTGCCAGCAGCTTAGCGCAGGGAACTGAAGCTTCCTTT. Amino acids: CASSLAQGTEASF.

The chain has TRBV6-1 and TRBJ1-2; D is perhaps TRBD1 (5 bases). Trimming shortened V by 5 bases and J by 4 bases, and 23 bases separated the two germline ends. Germline V gives CDR1 MNHNS, CDR2 SASEGT. The CDR3 consists of 17 residues. The CDR3 region is CASSPLGTVGEVYGYTF. The CDR3 DNA sequence: TGTGCCAGCAGTCCCCTCGGGACTGTTGGGGAGGTCTATGGCTACACCTTC.

This chain joins TRBV4-1 and TRBJ2-7; weak D call: TRBD1 (7 bases). This CDR3 spans 15 amino acids. Germline CDR1 reads MGHRA; CDR2 reads YSYEKL. Between the trimmed V and J ends, which lost 1 base and 0 bases, there was a span of 10 bases. This CDR3 reads CASSQGQGGSYEQYF. The CDR3 DNA follows: TGCGCCAGCAGCCAAGGACAGGGAGGCTCCTACGAGCAGTACTTC.

This clonotype was detected ten times or more. The chain uses TRBV11-2 and TRBJ2-1; D is perhaps TRBD2 (5 bases). CDR3 length equals 12 residues. CDR1 is SGHAT and CDR2 is FQNNGV in the germline V gene. V was pared by 5 bases and J by 7 bases, with 9 bases between. In nucleotides, the CDR3 is TGTGCCAGCAGCCGGACGGGGAATGAGCAGTTCTTC. Translating gives CASSRTGNEQFF.

At least ten counts were recorded for this clonotype. This sequence joins TRBV10-3 and TRBJ1-1, with TRBD1 matching 7 bases. This CDR3 spans 14 amino acids. Trimming cost V 6 bases and J 2 bases; bases outside gene matches: 6. The germline V gene encodes CDR1 ENHRY and CDR2 SYGVKD. The CDR3 nucleotides read TGTGCCATCAGAGTCGGGACAGCCAACACTGAAGCTTTCTTT. Translation: CAIRVGTANTEAFF.

The table lists this clonotype with a few counts. The chain combines TRBV6-1 with TRBJ2-3; 8 bases agree with TRBD2. The junction had 0 bases not matched to a gene; V was cut back by 6 bases and J by 1 base. CDR1 and CDR2 from the germline V gene are MNHNS and SASEGT. CDR3 length equals 13 residues. Written as DNA, the CDR3 is TGTGCCAGCAGGCGGGAGGGCACAGATACGCAGTATTTT. Translated, it gives CASRREGTDTQYF.

This clonotype was observed at least ten times. The rearrangement joins TRBV5-5 to TRBJ2-7, with D hard to call. The CDR3 extends over 14 amino acids. In germline, CDR1 is SGHKS, CDR2 YYEKEE (reference sequence). Between the trimmed V and J ends, which lost 0 bases and 1 base, there was a span of 8 bases. The CDR3 DNA reads TGTGCCAGCAGCTTGGCCATCGGGTCCTACGAGCAGTACTTC. This gives the protein CASSLAIGSYEQYF.

The V gene is TRBV4-1, the J gene TRBJ2-2; D possibly matches TRBD1 or TRBD2 (5 bases each). V was trimmed by 5 bases and J by 7 bases, leaving 17 bases between them. Germline-derived CDR1 and CDR2 are MGHRA and YSYEKL. The CDR3 loop spans 15 amino acids. CDR3: CASSAIGGASGELFF. For the CDR3, the DNA is TGCGCCAGCAGCGCGATTGGGGGAGCCAGCGGGGAGCTGTTTTTT.

V usage is TRBV11-2 and J usage is TRBJ2-3; D not resolved. Between the trimmed V and J ends, which lost 3 bases and 1 base, there was a span of 11 bases. From germline, CDR1 is SGHAT and CDR2 FQNNGV. The CDR3 runs to 15 residues. CDR3 loop: CASSFRRSRTDTQYF. The CDR3 nucleotides read TGTGCCAGCAGCTTTCGTAGGTCACGCACAGATACGCAGTATTTT.

This clonotype was seen a handful of times. This chain joins TRBV2 and TRBJ1-4, with TRBD1 identical over 8 bases. The CDR3 totals 15 residues. Germline V CDR1 and CDR2: SNHLY, FYNNEI. Trimming took 7 bases from V and 8 from J; bases not matched to a gene: 12. The CDR3 sequence: CASILRTGFGEKLFF. The CDR3 DNA sequence: TGTGCCAGCATTCTAAGGACAGGGTTCGGAGAAAAACTGTTTTTT.

This clonotype was detected ten times or more. The chain is built from TRBV7-9 and TRBJ1-2; 8 bases match TRBD1. CDR3 size: 15 residues. Losses at the gene ends were 5 bases for V and 7 bases for J; bases not matched to a gene: 12. Per the germline V gene, CDR1 is SEHNR and CDR2 is FQNEAQ (reference sequence). CDR3 in amino acids: CASSPTDRDLFGYTF. CDR3 coding DNA: TGTGCCAGCAGCCCGACGGACAGGGATTTATTTGGCTACACCTTC.

The J gene is TRBJ2-3, the V gene TRBV5-1; no definite D call. CDR3 length: 14 amino acids. Trimming removed 4 bases from V and 4 bases from J, with 13 bases in between. Germline V gives CDR1 SGHRS, CDR2 YFSETQ. The CDR3 bases are TGCGCCAGCAGCCCCCCCGGACGACCAGATACGCAGTATTTT. This gives the protein CASSPPGRPDTQYF.

The chain carries TRBV7-2 and TRBJ1-3; no definite D call. This CDR3 contains 15 residues. The germline V and J ends were trimmed by 5 bases and 3 bases, with 14 bases remaining between them. Germline V CDR1 and CDR2: SGHTA, FQGNSA. The CDR3 loop reads CASSAQGGIGNTIYF. CDR3 sequence (DNA): TGTGCCAGCAGCGCACAAGGTGGCATTGGAAACACCATATATTTT.

The chain is built from TRBV5-6 and TRBJ2-3, with D tentatively TRBD1 (6 bases). The V and J ends lost 4 bases and 2 bases respectively, with 14 bases between them. CDR1 and CDR2 from the germline V gene are SGHDT and YYEEEE. The CDR3 consists of 15 residues. Written as DNA, the CDR3 is TGTGCCAGCAGCGGCCCGGACAGCCTCACAGATACGCAGTATTTT. It encodes CASSGPDSLTDTQYF.

A few counts support this clonotype. The V gene is TRBV7-8, the J gene TRBJ2-1; TRBD1 matches 12 bases. Germline trimming cut 3 bases from V and 8 bases from J; bases unmatched to any gene: 8. This CDR3 contains 16 residues. Germline V CDR1 and CDR2: SGHVS, FQNEAQ. The CDR3 spells CASSFLGQGARDEQFF. The CDR3 nucleotides are TGTGCCAGCAGCTTCCTGGGACAGGGGGCGCGCGATGAGCAGTTCTTC. Based on the CDR3 plus reference TRBV7-8 and TRBJ2-1, the full variable domain is GAGVSQSPRYKVAKRGQDVALRCDPISGHVSLFWYQQALGQGPEFLTYFQNEAQLDKSGLPSDRFFAERPEGSVSTLKIQRTQQEDSAVYLCASSFLGQGARDEQFFGPGTRLTVL.

For this clonotype: A much larger clone is a single base away; this may be a read error. The rearrangement uses TRBV6-1 and TRBJ1-1, with 7 bases identical to TRBD1. CDR1 and CDR2 from the germline V gene are MNHNS and SASEGT. The trim removed 6 bases at V and 0 bases at J, leaving 1 base unmatched. This CDR3 has 13 amino acids. The CDR3 DNA reads as TGTGCCAGCAGGGGACAGCTGAACACTGAAGCTTTCTTT. Translated: CASRGQLNTEAFF.